The rows below give T cell receptor beta chains drawn from one sample of a study of blood T cell repertoires in COVID-19. TCRdb keeps only in-frame clones here, not all; method: immunoSEQ multiplex PCR. Among approximately 210,000 clones listed, over 75% were seen once. The specimen was peripheral blood. Source of these receptors: a man between 50 and 59 years old with COVID-19, enrolled during active disease. Both conserved end residues are part of each CDR3. The D gene is left open where the match is weak. Clone size is given for some rows only: seen once, a few or many times, or a class if the clone is expanded.

len: 15
abundance: .
v_gene: TRBV3-1/TRBV3-2
d_gene: .
j_gene: TRBJ1-4
CDR3aa: CASSQVVGAGEKLFF
CDR3nt: TGTGCCAGCAGCCAAGTTGTGGGGGCGGGTGAAAAACTGTTTTTT

len: 14
abundance: .
v_gene: TRBV5-6
d_gene: .
j_gene: TRBJ1-1
CDR3aa: CASSFWGTNTEAFF
CDR3nt: TGTGCCAGCAGCTTTTGGGGCACGAACACTGAAGCTTTCTTT

len: 16
abundance: .
v_gene: TRBV5-1
d_gene: TRBD2
j_gene: TRBJ2-3
CDR3aa: CASSLVAGGSGDTQYF
CDR3nt: TGCGCCAGCAGTTTGGTAGCGGGAGGGTCCGGAGATACGCAGTATTTT

len: 15
abundance: .
v_gene: TRBV7-6
d_gene: .
j_gene: TRBJ2-1
CDR3aa: CASSRTSREDNEQFF
CDR3nt: TGTGCCAGCAGCAGAACTTCCAGGGAGGACAATGAGCAGTTCTTC

len: 14
abundance: .
v_gene: TRBV19
d_gene: .
j_gene: TRBJ1-5
CDR3aa: CASSSGWVGQPQHF
CDR3nt: TGTGCCAGTAGTTCAGGGTGGGTTGGGCAGCCCCAGCATTTT

len: 13
abundance: .
v_gene: TRBV5-8
d_gene: .
j_gene: TRBJ2-5
CDR3aa: CASSLSVTETQYF
CDR3nt: TGTGCCAGCAGCTTAAGCGTTACGGAGACCCAGTACTTC

len: 15
abundance: .
v_gene: TRBV6-2/TRBV6-3
d_gene: TRBD1
j_gene: TRBJ1-5
CDR3aa: CASSYWGQGNQPQHF
CDR3nt: TGTGCCAGCAGTTACTGGGGACAGGGTAATCAGCCCCAGCATTTT

len: 14
abundance: .
v_gene: TRBV7-3
d_gene: TRBD1
j_gene: TRBJ2-2
CDR3aa: CASSPDRGAGELFF
CDR3nt: TGTGCCAGCAGCCCGGACAGGGGGGCCGGGGAGCTGTTTTTT

len: 16
abundance: .
v_gene: TRBV23-1
d_gene: TRBD1
j_gene: TRBJ2-5
CDR3aa: CASSHPGVRGQETQYF
CDR3nt: TGCGCCAGCAGTCACCCAGGAGTCAGGGGGCAAGAGACCCAGTACTTC

len: 17
abundance: .
v_gene: TRBV18
d_gene: .
j_gene: TRBJ2-6
CDR3aa: CASSPLSGALKINVLTF
CDR3nt: TGTGCCAGCTCACCACTTTCAGGGGCCCTAAAAATCAACGTCCTGACTTTC

len: 15
abundance: .
v_gene: TRBV7-8
d_gene: .
j_gene: TRBJ1-6
CDR3aa: CASSSTRVHNSPLHF
CDR3nt: TGTGCCAGCAGCTCAACCCGGGTACATAATTCACCCCTCCACTTT

len: 18
abundance: .
v_gene: TRBV27
d_gene: TRBD2
j_gene: TRBJ2-2
CDR3aa: CASTFGSSGRALTGELFF
CDR3nt: TGTGCCAGCACTTTTGGGTCTAGCGGGAGGGCCCTGACCGGGGAGCTGTTTTTT

len: 14
abundance: .
v_gene: TRBV2
d_gene: TRBD2
j_gene: TRBJ2-1
CDR3aa: CASHRGGSYNEQFF
CDR3nt: TGTGCCAGCCACCGCGGGGGCTCCTACAATGAGCAGTTCTTC

len: 14
abundance: once
v_gene: TRBV7-9
d_gene: .
j_gene: TRBJ2-7
CDR3aa: CASSPNYVSYEQYF
CDR3nt: TGTGCCAGCAGCCCAAACTATGTCTCCTACGAGCAGTACTTC

len: 14
abundance: .
v_gene: TRBV19
d_gene: .
j_gene: TRBJ1-5
CDR3aa: CASSIEGYNQPQHF
CDR3nt: TGTGCCAGTAGTATAGAGGGCTACAATCAGCCCCAGCATTTT

len: 14
abundance: .
v_gene: TRBV7-9
d_gene: TRBD1
j_gene: TRBJ2-2
CDR3aa: CASRDAGGPGELFF
CDR3nt: TGTGCCAGCAGGGATGCAGGGGGTCCCGGGGAGCTGTTTTTT

len: 13
abundance: few
v_gene: TRBV18
d_gene: .
j_gene: TRBJ2-7
CDR3aa: CASSPIKNYEQYF
CDR3nt: TGTGCCAGCTCACCAATCAAAAACTACGAGCAGTACTTC

len: 15
abundance: .
v_gene: TRBV4-2
d_gene: .
j_gene: TRBJ1-2
CDR3aa: CASSQDPRANYGYTF
CDR3nt: TGTGCCAGCAGCCAAGATCCGCGCGCTAACTATGGCTACACCTTC

len: 17
abundance: .
v_gene: TRBV7-3
d_gene: TRBD2
j_gene: TRBJ2-5
CDR3aa: CASSLSGIAGAGETQYF
CDR3nt: TGTGCCAGCAGCTTAAGTGGGATAGCGGGAGCAGGGGAGACCCAGTACTTC

len: 13
abundance: .
v_gene: TRBV25-1
d_gene: .
j_gene: TRBJ1-6
CDR3aa: CASSARGNSPLHF
CDR3nt: TGTGCCAGCAGTGCTCGGGGTAATTCACCCCTCCACTTT

len: 16
abundance: .
v_gene: TRBV11-2
d_gene: .
j_gene: TRBJ2-3
CDR3aa: CASSRQSATSTDTQYF
CDR3nt: TGTGCCAGCAGCCGTCAATCAGCGACTAGCACAGATACGCAGTATTTT

len: 14
abundance: .
v_gene: TRBV24-1
d_gene: .
j_gene: TRBJ1-2
CDR3aa: CATSDFNRARGYTF
CDR3nt: TGTGCCACCAGTGATTTCAACAGGGCCCGTGGCTACACCTTC

len: 14
abundance: .
v_gene: TRBV19
d_gene: .
j_gene: TRBJ1-2
CDR3aa: CASSINTGYYGYTF
CDR3nt: TGTGCCAGTAGTATAAATACAGGGTACTATGGCTACACCTTC

len: 14
abundance: once
v_gene: TRBV3-1/TRBV3-2
d_gene: .
j_gene: TRBJ1-3
CDR3aa: CASSRGSSGNTIYF
CDR3nt: TGTGCCAGCAGCCGCGGGAGCTCTGGAAACACCATATATTTT

len: 17
abundance: .
v_gene: TRBV13
d_gene: .
j_gene: TRBJ1-1
CDR3aa: CASTTSTLGRGNTEAFF
CDR3nt: TGTGCCAGCACCACCAGCACACTCGGACGGGGAAACACTGAAGCTTTCTTT

len: 16
abundance: .
v_gene: TRBV19
d_gene: .
j_gene: TRBJ2-2
CDR3aa: CASRGRGLANTGELFF
CDR3nt: TGTGCCAGTAGAGGGCGGGGGCTGGCTAACACCGGGGAGCTGTTTTTT

len: 14
abundance: few
v_gene: TRBV5-5
d_gene: .
j_gene: TRBJ1-6
CDR3aa: CASSLARDNSPLHF
CDR3nt: TGTGCCAGCAGCTTGGCCAGGGATAATTCACCCCTCCACTTT

len: 16
abundance: .
v_gene: TRBV5-1
d_gene: .
j_gene: TRBJ2-7
CDR3aa: CASSLDTGMRSYEQYF
CDR3nt: TGCGCCAGCAGCTTGGACACAGGAATGAGGTCCTACGAGCAGTACTTC

len: 13
abundance: once
v_gene: TRBV12-3/TRBV12-4
d_gene: .
j_gene: TRBJ1-4
CDR3aa: CASSTFVREKLFF
CDR3nt: TGTGCCAGCAGCACCTTCGTCCGGGAAAAACTGTTTTTT

len: 13
abundance: .
v_gene: TRBV6-5
d_gene: TRBD1
j_gene: TRBJ2-7
CDR3aa: CASSRDRSYEQYF
CDR3nt: TGTGCCAGCAGTCGGGACAGATCCTACGAGCAGTACTTC

len: 16
abundance: .
v_gene: TRBV3-1/TRBV3-2
d_gene: TRBD2
j_gene: TRBJ2-1
CDR3aa: CASSEEGTSGGNEQFF
CDR3nt: TGTGCCAGCAGCGAAGAAGGGACTAGCGGGGGTAATGAGCAGTTCTTC

len: 13
abundance: .
v_gene: TRBV14
d_gene: .
j_gene: TRBJ1-1
CDR3aa: CASSQRRNTEAFF
CDR3nt: TGTGCCAGCAGCCAGAGAAGAAACACTGAAGCTTTCTTT

len: 16
abundance: .
v_gene: TRBV10-2
d_gene: TRBD1
j_gene: TRBJ1-1
CDR3aa: CASSEGTGQGDTEAFF
CDR3nt: TGCGCCAGCAGTGAAGGTACCGGACAGGGGGACACTGAAGCTTTCTTT

len: 12
abundance: .
v_gene: TRBV11-2
d_gene: .
j_gene: TRBJ1-2
CDR3aa: CASSLQGRGYTF
CDR3nt: TGTGCCAGCAGCTTACAGGGTCGGGGCTACACCTTC

len: 15
abundance: .
v_gene: TRBV28
d_gene: .
j_gene: TRBJ2-7
CDR3aa: CASSFYADYSYEQYF
CDR3nt: TGTGCCAGCAGTTTCTATGCGGATTACTCCTACGAGCAGTACTTC

len: 15
abundance: .
v_gene: TRBV9
d_gene: TRBD2
j_gene: TRBJ2-3
CDR3aa: CASSVRMGGPDTQYF
CDR3nt: TGTGCCAGCAGCGTACGGATGGGAGGGCCAGATACGCAGTATTTT

len: 16
abundance: .
v_gene: TRBV7-3
d_gene: TRBD1
j_gene: TRBJ2-6
CDR3aa: CASSKDRHSGANVLTF
CDR3nt: TGTGCCAGCAGCAAGGACAGGCATTCTGGGGCCAACGTCCTGACTTTC

len: 15
abundance: .
v_gene: TRBV5-1
d_gene: .
j_gene: TRBJ1-2
CDR3aa: CASSLAGPARSGYTF
CDR3nt: TGCGCCAGCAGCTTGGCAGGGCCCGCTAGGTCTGGCTACACCTTC

len: 15
abundance: .
v_gene: TRBV6-5
d_gene: TRBD1
j_gene: TRBJ1-2
CDR3aa: CASRNSGTGTYGYTF
CDR3nt: TGTGCCAGCAGAAACTCCGGGACAGGGACGTACGGCTACACCTTC

len: 15
abundance: .
v_gene: TRBV5-6
d_gene: .
j_gene: TRBJ2-2
CDR3aa: CASSPSGLVTGELFF
CDR3nt: TGTGCCAGCAGCCCAAGCGGGTTGGTCACCGGGGAGCTGTTTTTT

len: 18
abundance: .
v_gene: TRBV1
d_gene: .
j_gene: TRBJ1-2
CDR3aa: CTSSQDRIAPGSWNGYTF
CDR3nt: TGCACCAGCAGCCAAGATAGGATCGCTCCGGGGAGTTGGAATGGCTACACCTTC

len: 15
abundance: .
v_gene: TRBV5-1
d_gene: TRBD1
j_gene: TRBJ1-2
CDR3aa: CASSPPEQGFSGYTF
CDR3nt: TGCGCCAGCAGCCCCCCGGAACAGGGGTTTTCTGGCTACACCTTC

len: 15
abundance: .
v_gene: TRBV4-1
d_gene: TRBD2
j_gene: TRBJ2-1
CDR3aa: CASSQGLAGGREQFF
CDR3nt: TGCGCCAGCAGCCAAGGTCTAGCGGGAGGGAGGGAGCAGTTCTTC

len: 18
abundance: .
v_gene: TRBV9
d_gene: TRBD2
j_gene: TRBJ2-3
CDR3aa: CASSLNGGLAGSTDTQYF
CDR3nt: TGTGCCAGCAGCTTAAACGGTGGGCTAGCGGGAAGCACAGATACGCAGTATTTT

len: 14
abundance: .
v_gene: TRBV5-1
d_gene: TRBD1
j_gene: TRBJ1-2
CDR3aa: CASGPWVGGSGYTF
CDR3nt: TGCGCCAGCGGGCCCTGGGTAGGGGGCTCTGGCTACACCTTC

len: 13
abundance: .
v_gene: TRBV6-7
d_gene: .
j_gene: TRBJ2-2
CDR3aa: CASTLSNTGELFF
CDR3nt: TGTGCCAGCACCTTGTCGAACACCGGGGAGCTGTTTTTT